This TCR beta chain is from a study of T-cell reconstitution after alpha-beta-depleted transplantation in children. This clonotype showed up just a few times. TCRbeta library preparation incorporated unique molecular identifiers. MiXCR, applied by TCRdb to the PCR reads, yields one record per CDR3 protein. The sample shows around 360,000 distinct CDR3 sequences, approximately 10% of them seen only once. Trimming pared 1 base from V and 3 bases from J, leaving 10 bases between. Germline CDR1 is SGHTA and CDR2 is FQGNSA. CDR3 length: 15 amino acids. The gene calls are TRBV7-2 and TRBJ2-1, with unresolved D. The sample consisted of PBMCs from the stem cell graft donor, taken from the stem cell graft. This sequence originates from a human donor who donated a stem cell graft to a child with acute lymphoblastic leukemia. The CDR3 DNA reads TGTGCCAGCAGCTTAGAAGTATCCAACTACAATGAGCAGTTCTTC. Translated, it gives CASSLEVSNYNEQFF.